The clone carrying this T cell receptor beta chain was counted ten times or more. These data come from a study of CD8 T cells in ankylosing spondylitis. TCRdb re-called the 5' RACE reads with MiXCR, one entry per CDR3 protein. The table includes 200,000 to 250,000 distinct CDR3 sequences, roughly 25% detected once. V was clipped by 6 bases and J by 3 bases, with 8 bases between them. The CDR3 consists of 12 residues. The germline V gene has CDR1 DFQATT and CDR2 SNEGSKA (reference sequence). The source material was blood, either unsorted or a sorted T cell fraction (not recorded which). This clonotype was obtained from a male donor with ankylosing spondylitis or in good health (not recorded which). The J gene is TRBJ1-4, the V gene TRBV20-1, with unresolved D. The CDR3 loop reads CSARGPNEKLFF. Written as DNA, the CDR3 is TGCAGTGCCCGAGGACCTAATGAAAAACTGTTTTTT.